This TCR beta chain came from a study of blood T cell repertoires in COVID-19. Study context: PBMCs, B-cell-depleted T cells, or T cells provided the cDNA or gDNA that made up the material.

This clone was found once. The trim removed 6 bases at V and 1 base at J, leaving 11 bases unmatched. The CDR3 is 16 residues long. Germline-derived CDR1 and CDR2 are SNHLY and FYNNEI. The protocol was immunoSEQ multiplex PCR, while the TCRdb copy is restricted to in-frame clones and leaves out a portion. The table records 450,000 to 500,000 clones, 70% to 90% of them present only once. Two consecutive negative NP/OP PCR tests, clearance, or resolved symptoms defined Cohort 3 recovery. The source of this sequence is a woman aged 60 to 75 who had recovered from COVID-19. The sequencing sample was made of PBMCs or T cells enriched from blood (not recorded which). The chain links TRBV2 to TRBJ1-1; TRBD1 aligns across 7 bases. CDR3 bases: TGTGCCAGCAGGGGGGACAGCCTCGGAAGGAACACTGAAGCTTTCTTT. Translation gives CASRGDSLGRNTEAFF.